This TCR beta chain was captured in a study of technical replicates of blood from several donors. The ends were cut back, 4 bases at V and 2 bases at J, with 8 bases in the middle. The CDR3 is 13 amino acids. The germline gives CDR1 ENHRY, CDR2 SYGVKD. Repertoires were generated with immunoSEQ multiplex PCR, while TCRdb's copy carries only in-frame clones and drops some. This sample carries fewer than 75,000 clones, 88% of them seen once, and the ten largest clones take approximately 4.5%. The chain links TRBV10-3 to TRBJ1-2; D gene unclear. Source material: PBMCs. The TCR sequence derives from a human donor in good health. Some clones in this sample may be carry-over from other donors' samples. The CDR3 loop reads CAISVGENYGYTF. The CDR3 nucleotides read TGTGCCATCAGTGTTGGGGAGAACTATGGCTACACCTTC.